The entry below describes one T cell receptor beta chain. As yet, its antigen is unknown. At the DNA level, this CDR3 is encoded by other sequences in the same sample as well. In the sorted-subset replicate PCRs, 150 to 200 ng DNA, 25,000 to 35,000 T cell genomes, was used. Sequenced by immunoSEQ multiplex PCR; TCRdb stores in-frame clones only, minus some. Among approximately 2.5 million clones listed, 93% were seen once. The donors were all Caucasian adults (living in Nashville, Tennessee). A CD45RA-negative memory subset and a CD45RA+ naive subset were separated from the CD4+ cells. This sample was taken from a study of shared clonotypes between healthy human individuals. There are 16 residues in the CDR3. Germline CDR1 is SGHTA and CDR2 is FQGNSA. V gave up 4 bases and J gave up 1 base, with 15 bases separating them. Findings and caveats of the study: Limitation of the genetic and exposure-history diversity represented came from the few donors.

The sample consisted of naive CD4+ T cells from PBMCs. This sample's subset: CD45RA+ positively selected. This receptor was taken from a man younger than 35 in good health. Some clones in this sample may be carry-over from other donors' samples. This chain uses TRBV7-2 with TRBJ2-3; D perhaps matches TRBD2 (7 bases). The CDR3 reads CASSSPPGGRTDTQYF. For the CDR3, the DNA is TGTGCCAGCAGCTCTCCGCCGGGGGGCCGCACAGATACGCAGTATTTT. The full variable domain, its missing parts supplied by reference TRBV7-2 and TRBJ2-3, is GAGVSQSPSNKVTEKGKDVELRCDPISGHTALYWYRQSLGQGLEFLIYFQGNSAPDKSGLPSDRFSAERTGGSVSTLTIQRTQQEDSAVYLCASSSPPGGRTDTQYFGPGTRLTVL.